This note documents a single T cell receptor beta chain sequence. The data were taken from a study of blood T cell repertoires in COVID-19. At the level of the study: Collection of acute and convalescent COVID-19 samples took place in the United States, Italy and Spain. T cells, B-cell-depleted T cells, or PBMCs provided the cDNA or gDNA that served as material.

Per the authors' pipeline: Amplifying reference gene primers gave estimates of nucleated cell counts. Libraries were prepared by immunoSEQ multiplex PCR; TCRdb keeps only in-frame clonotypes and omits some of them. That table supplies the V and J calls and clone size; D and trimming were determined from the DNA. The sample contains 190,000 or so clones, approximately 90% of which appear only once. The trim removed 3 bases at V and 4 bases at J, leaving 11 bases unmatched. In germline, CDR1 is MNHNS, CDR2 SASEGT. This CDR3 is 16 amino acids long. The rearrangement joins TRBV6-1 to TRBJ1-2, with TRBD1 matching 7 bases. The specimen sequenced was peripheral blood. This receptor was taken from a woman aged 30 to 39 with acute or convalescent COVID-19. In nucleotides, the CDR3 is TGTGCCAGCAGTGACCACCCAGCAGGGGGGCCCTATGGCTACACCTTC. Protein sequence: CASSDHPAGGPYGYTF.